This TCR beta chain was recorded in a study of OX40 agonist ivuxolimab in advanced cancers. For the study at large: The patients got ivuxolimab, which is an agonistic anti-OX40 (CD134) antibody.

The assay was immunoSEQ multiplex PCR, and TCRdb's table has in-frame clones only and misses some. The sample yields about 36,000 clones, about 80% seen once. CDR1 and CDR2 from the germline V gene are MNHEY and SMNVEV (reference sequence). Trimming cost V 7 bases and J 5 bases, with 11 bases left between them. The CDR3 is 12 residues long. This clone was counted once. The TCR sequence derives from an adult with an advanced solid tumor such as melanoma, head and neck, liver or kidney cancer. The sample consisted of CD4+ or CD8+ T cells sorted from blood, taken in a trial of the OX40 agonist ivuxolimab. The genes are TRBV27 and TRBJ1-2, with D perhaps TRBD1 (6 bases). The CDR3 region is CASKTGGYGYTF. DNA of the CDR3: TGTGCCAGCAAGACAGGCGGATATGGCTACACCTTC.